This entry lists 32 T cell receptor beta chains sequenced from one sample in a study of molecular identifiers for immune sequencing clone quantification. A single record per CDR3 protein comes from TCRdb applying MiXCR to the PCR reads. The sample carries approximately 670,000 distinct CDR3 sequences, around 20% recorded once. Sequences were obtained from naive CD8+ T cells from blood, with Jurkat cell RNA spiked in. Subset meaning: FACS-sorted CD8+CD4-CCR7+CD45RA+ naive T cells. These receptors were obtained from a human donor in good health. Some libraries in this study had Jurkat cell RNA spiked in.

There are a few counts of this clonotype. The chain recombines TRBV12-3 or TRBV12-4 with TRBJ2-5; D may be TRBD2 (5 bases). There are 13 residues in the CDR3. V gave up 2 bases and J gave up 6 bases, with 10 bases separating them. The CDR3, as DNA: TGTGCCAGCAGTTTAAGAGGGTGGCAGACCCAGTACTTC. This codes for CASSLRGWQTQYF.

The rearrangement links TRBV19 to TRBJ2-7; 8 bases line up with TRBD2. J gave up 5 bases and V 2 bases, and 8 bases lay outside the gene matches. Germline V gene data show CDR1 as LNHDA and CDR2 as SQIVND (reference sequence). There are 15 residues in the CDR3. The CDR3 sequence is CASSISASGSHEQYF. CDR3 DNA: TGTGCCAGTAGTATATCCGCCAGCGGGAGTCACGAGCAGTACTTC.

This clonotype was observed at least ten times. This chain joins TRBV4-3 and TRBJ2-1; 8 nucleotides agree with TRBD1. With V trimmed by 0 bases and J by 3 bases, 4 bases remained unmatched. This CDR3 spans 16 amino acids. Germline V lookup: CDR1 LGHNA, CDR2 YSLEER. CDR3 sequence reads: CASSQDSGGGYNEQFF. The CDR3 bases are TGCGCCAGCAGCCAAGATTCAGGGGGCGGCTACAATGAGCAGTTCTTC.

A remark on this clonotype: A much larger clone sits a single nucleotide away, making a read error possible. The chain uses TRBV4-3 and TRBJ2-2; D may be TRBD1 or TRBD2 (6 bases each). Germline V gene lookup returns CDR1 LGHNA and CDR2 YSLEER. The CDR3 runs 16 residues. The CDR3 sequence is CASTERGAGDTGEPFF. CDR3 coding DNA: TGCGCCAGCACCGAAAGGGGGGCCGGGGACACCGGGGAGCCGTTTTTT.

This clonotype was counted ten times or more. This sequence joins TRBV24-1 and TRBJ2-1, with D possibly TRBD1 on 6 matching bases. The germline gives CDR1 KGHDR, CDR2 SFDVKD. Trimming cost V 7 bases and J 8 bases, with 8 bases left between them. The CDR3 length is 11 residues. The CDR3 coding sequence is TGTGCCACCAGACAGGGCGATGAGCAGTTCTTC. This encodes CATRQGDEQFF.

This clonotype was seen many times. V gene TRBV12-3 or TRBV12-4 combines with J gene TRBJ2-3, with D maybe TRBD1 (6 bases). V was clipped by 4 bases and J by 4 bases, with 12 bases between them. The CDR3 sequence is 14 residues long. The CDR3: CASSWSQGSDTQYF. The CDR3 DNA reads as TGTGCCAGCAGTTGGTCACAGGGCTCAGATACGCAGTATTTT.

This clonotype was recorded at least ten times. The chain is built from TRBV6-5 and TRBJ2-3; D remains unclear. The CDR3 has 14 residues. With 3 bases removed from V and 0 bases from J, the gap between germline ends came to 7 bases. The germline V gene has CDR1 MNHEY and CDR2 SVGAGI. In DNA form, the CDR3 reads TGTGCCAGCAGTTATGACGGCAGCACAGATACGCAGTATTTT. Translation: CASSYDGSTDTQYF.

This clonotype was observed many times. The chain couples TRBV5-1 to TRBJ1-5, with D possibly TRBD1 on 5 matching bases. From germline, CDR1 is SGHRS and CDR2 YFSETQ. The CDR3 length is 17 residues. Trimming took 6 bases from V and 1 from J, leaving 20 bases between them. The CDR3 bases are TGCGCCAGCACGGGGGGTCGGGGTCGCGACAGCAATCAGCCCCAGCATTTT. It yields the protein CASTGGRGRDSNQPQHF.

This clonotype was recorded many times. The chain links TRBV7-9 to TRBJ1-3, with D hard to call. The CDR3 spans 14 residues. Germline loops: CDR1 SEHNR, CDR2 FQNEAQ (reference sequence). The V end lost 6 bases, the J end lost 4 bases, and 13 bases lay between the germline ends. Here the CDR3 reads CASRDARWGNTIYF. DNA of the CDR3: TGTGCCAGCAGGGATGCCCGTTGGGGAAACACCATATATTTT.

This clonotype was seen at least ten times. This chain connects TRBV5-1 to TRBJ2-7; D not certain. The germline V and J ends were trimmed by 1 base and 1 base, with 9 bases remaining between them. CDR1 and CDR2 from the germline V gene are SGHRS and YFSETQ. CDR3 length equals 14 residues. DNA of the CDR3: TGCGCCAGCAGCTTGTTCGCGGAGTCCTACGAGCAGTACTTC. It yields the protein CASSLFAESYEQYF.

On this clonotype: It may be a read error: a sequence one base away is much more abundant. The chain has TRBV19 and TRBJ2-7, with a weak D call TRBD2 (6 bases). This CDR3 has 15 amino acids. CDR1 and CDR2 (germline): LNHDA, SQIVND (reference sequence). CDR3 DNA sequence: TGTGCCAGTGGTATAGGAAGCGGGCGATCCTACGAGCAGTACTTC. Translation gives CASGIGSGRSYEQYF.

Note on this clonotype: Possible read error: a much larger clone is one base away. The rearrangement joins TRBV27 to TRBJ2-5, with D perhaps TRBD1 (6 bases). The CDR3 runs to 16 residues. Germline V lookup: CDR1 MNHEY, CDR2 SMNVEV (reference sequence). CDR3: CAGSLYPGAPQETQYF. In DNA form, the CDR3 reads TGTGCCGGCAGTTTATACCCAGGGGCGCCCCAAGAGACCCAGTACTTC.

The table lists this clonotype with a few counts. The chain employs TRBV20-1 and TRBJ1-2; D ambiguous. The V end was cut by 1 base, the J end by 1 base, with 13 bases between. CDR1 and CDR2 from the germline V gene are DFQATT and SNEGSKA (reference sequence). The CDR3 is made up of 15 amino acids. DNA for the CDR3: TGCAGTGCTAGAGTAACAGCCGCTCTTAACTATGGCTACACCTTC. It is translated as CSARVTAALNYGYTF.

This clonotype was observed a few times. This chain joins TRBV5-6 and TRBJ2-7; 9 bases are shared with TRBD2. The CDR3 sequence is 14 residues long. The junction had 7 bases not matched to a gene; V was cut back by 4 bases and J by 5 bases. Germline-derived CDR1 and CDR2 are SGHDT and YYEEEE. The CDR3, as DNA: TGTGCCAGCAGCCCTTTGCGGGAGGGAAACGAGCAGTACTTC. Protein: CASSPLREGNEQYF.

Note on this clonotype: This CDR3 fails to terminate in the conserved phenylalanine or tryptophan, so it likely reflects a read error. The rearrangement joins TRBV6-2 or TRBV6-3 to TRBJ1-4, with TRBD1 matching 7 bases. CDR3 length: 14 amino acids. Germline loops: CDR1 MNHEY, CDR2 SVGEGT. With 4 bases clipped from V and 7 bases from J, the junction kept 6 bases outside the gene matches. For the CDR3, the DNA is TGTGCCAGCAGTTCCGACAGGGATGGTGAAAAACTGTTTCTT. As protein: CASSSDRDGEKLFL.

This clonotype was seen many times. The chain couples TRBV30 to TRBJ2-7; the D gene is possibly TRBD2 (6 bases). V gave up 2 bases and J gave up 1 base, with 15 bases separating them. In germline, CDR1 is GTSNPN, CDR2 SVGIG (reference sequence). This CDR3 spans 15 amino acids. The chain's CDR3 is CAWSPGNSGSYEQYF. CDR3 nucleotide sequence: TGTGCCTGGAGTCCCGGGAATAGCGGTTCCTACGAGCAGTACTTC.

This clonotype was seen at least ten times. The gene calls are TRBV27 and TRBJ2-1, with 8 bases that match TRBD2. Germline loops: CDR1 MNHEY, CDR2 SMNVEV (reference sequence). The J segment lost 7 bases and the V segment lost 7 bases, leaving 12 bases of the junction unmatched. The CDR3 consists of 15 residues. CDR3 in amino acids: CASTVIGGARNEQFF. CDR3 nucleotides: TGTGCCAGCACCGTGATCGGGGGGGCTCGGAATGAGCAGTTCTTC.

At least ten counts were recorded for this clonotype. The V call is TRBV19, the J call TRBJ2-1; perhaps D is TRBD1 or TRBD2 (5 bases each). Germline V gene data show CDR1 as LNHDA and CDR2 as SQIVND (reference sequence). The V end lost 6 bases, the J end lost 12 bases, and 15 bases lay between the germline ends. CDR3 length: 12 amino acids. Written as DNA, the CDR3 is TGTGCCAGTAGATACCCGGGACCCGTGCAGTTCTTC. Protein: CASRYPGPVQFF. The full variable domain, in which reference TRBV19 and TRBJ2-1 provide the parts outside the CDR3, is DGGITQSPKYLFRKEGQNVTLSCEQNLNHDAMYWYRQDPGQGLRLIYYSQIVNDFQKGDIAEGYSVSREKKESFPLTVTSAQKNPTAFYLCASRYPGPVQFFGPGTRLTVL.

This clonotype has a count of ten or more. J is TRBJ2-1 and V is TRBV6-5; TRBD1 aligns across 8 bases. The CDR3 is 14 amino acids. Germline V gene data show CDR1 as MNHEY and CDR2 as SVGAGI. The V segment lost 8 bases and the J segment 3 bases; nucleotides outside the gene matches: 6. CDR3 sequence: CASGWTGNYNEQFF. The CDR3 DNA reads TGTGCCAGCGGTTGGACAGGGAACTACAATGAGCAGTTCTTC.

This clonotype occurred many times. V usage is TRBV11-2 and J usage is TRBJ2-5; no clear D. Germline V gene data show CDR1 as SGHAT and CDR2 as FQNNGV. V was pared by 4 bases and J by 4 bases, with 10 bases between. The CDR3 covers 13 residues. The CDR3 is CASSSPLGETQYF. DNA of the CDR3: TGTGCCAGCAGCTCTCCCTTAGGAGAGACCCAGTACTTC. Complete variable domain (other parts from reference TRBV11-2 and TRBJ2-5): EAGVAQSPRYKIIEKRQSVAFWCNPISGHATLYWYQQILGQGPKLLIQFQNNGVVDDSQLPKDRFSAERLKGVDSTLKIQPAKLEDSAVYLCASSSPLGETQYFGPGTRLLVL.

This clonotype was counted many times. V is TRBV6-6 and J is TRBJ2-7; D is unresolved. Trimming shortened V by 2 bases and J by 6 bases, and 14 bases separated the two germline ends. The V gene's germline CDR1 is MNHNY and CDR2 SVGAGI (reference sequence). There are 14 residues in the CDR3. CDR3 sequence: CASSYSSHEPEQYF. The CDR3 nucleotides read TGTGCCAGCAGTTACAGCTCTCACGAGCCCGAGCAGTACTTC.

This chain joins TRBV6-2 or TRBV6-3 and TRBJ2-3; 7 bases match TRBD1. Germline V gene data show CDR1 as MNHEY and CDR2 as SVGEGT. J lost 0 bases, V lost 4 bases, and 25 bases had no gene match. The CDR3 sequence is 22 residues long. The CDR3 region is CASSFYAGTVLSRLTSTDTQYF. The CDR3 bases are TGTGCCAGCAGTTTTTACGCCGGGACAGTCTTAAGTAGACTTACTAGCACAGATACGCAGTATTTT.

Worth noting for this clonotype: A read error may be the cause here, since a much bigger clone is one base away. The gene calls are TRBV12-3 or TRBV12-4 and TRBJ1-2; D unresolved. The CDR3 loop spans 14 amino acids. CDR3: CAGSLSGMGYGYTF. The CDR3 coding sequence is TGTGCCGGCAGTTTATCTGGGATGGGCTATGGCTACACCTTC.

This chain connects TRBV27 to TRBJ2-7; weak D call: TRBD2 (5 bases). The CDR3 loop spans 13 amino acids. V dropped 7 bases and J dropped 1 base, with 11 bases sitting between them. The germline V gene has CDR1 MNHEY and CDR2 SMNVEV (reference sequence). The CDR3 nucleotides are TGTGCCAGCACCCAGAGCGGATCCTACGAGCAGTACTTC. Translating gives CASTQSGSYEQYF.

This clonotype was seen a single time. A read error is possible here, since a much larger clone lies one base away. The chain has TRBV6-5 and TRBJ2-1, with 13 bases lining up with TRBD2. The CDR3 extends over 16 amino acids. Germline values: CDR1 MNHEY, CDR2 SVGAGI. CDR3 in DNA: TGTGCCGGCAGTACCACCGGGACTAGCGGGGCCAATGAGCAGTTCTTC. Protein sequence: CAGSTTGTSGANEQFF.

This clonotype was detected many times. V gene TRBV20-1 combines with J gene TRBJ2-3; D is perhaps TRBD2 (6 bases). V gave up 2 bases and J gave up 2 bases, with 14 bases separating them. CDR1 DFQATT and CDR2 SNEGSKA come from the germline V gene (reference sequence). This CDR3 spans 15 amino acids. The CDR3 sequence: CSARMGLIYTDTQYF. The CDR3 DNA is TGCAGTGCTAGAATGGGACTGATCTACACAGATACGCAGTATTTT.

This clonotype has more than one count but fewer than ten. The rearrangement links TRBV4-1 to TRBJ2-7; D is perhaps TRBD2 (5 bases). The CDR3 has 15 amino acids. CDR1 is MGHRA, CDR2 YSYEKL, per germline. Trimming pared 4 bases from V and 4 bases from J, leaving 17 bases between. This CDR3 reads CASSPANLGVYEQYF. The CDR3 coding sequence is TGCGCCAGCAGCCCAGCGAACTTGGGAGTATACGAGCAGTACTTC.

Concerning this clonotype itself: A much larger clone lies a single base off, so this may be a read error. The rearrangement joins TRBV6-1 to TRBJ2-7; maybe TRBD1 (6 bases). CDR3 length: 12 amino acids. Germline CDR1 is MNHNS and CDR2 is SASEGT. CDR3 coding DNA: TGTACCAGCAGTGAAACAGGGAACGAGCAGTACTTC. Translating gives CTSSETGNEQYF.

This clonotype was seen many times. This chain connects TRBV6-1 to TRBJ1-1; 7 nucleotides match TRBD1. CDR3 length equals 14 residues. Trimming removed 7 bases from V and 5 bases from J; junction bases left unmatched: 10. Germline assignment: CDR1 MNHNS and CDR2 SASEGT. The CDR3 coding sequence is TGTGCCAGCACTACTGACAGGGCCCGAACTGAAGCTTTCTTT. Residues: CASTTDRARTEAFF.

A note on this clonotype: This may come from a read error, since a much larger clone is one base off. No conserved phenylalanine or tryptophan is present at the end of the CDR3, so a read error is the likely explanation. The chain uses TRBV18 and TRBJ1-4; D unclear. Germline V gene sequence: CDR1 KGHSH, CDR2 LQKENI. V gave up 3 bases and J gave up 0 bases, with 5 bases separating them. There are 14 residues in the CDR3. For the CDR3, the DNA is TGTGCCAGCTCACCCATTGCAACTAATGAAAAACTGTTTTAT. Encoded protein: CASSPIATNEKLFY.

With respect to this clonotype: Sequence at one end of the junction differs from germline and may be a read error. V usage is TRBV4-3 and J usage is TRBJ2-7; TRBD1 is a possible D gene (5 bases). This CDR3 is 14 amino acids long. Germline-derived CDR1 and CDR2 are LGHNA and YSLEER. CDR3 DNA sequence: TGCGCCAGCAGCCAAAGGCAGGGTTCCTACGAGCGGTACTTC. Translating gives CASSQRQGSYERYF.

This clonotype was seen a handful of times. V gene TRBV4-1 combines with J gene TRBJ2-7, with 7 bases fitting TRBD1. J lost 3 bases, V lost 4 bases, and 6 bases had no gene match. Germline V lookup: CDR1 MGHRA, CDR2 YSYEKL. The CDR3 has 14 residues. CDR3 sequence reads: CASSPSGQYYEQYF. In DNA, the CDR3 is TGCGCCAGCAGCCCGTCGGGACAGTACTACGAGCAGTACTTC.